The source of this TCR beta chain is a study of radiation and T cells in renal cell carcinoma (dated by TCRdb to about 2020). About the full investigation: The samples were drawn from a clinical trial, where primary renal cell carcinomas were treated with 15 Gy of stereotactic body radiation therapy and then removed by nephrectomy 4 weeks afterward. In total, about 50 samples, comprising around 25 tumors and approximately 27 peripheral blood samples, were subjected to TCR beta sequencing. A total of about 3.8 million unique CDR3 nucleotide sequences, encoding 2,500,000 or so unique CDR3 amino acid sequences, were found across all 50 or so samples.

Notes on this clone: The antigen it binds to is not known. Per-base qualities were not stored, and no clone one base away is much larger.

The time point label for this specimen denotes: baseline pretreatment blood. In light of the paper, this sample's treatment or condition label describes: 15 Gy SBRT to primary tumor, nephrectomy 4 weeks later. To follow tumor-enriched clonotypes, serial peripheral blood was collected from radiation-treated patients at baseline and at 2 weeks and 4 weeks after SBRT. All patients had renal cell carcinoma with clear cell pathology. Genomic DNA for TCR sequencing was prepared using the QIAamp DNA Blood Mini Kit (Qiagen). The analyses included just those samples that passed every quality control check. The study at large found these results: The single-armed trial design could not address effects of radiation dose or scheduling on the TCR repertoire. An increase in top tumor clonotypes in blood was observed from baseline to 2 weeks post-radiation, followed by contraction by 4 weeks, which was taken to suggest transient expansion of tumor-resident clones. Because pretreatment tumor biopsies were not available, the baseline intratumoral presence of clonotypes could not be determined. Blood repertoire dynamics were not followed beyond 4 weeks after treatment.

TCR beta libraries were generated from genomic DNA with the immunoSEQ kit, following the manufacturer's recommendations. To prepare the libraries, a first multiplex PCR with proprietary primers was run, followed by a second PCR that added unique barcodes, and a bead cleanup was done after each round. A positive control reaction and a negative control reaction, both provided in the kit, were run with every batch of samples. The final libraries underwent checking on an Agilent 4200 TapeStation D1000 ScreenTape, volumetric pooling, and quantification by qPCR. Sequencing was performed on an Illumina NextSeq500 with a MidOutput 150-cycle cartridge, and 156 Read1 and 15 Index1 cycles were run with kit custom primers. The pooled library was loaded at roughly 0.92 pM with an approximately 21% PhiX control spike-in. The study's processing was this. Vendor-processed data were analyzed in R, and a clonotype was defined as all T cells sharing the same CDR3 nucleotide sequence. In the clone abundance analyses, frequencies in each sample were normalized to that sample's 10,000 most abundant clones. Public T cell clones, which averaged fewer than five per sample, were removed prior to analysis. Tumor-enriched clonotypes and baseline blood-enriched clonotypes were defined as those with an abundance difference of at least 32-fold between compartments. A beta-binomial differential abundance model was applied to find clonotypes that expanded or contracted between blood time points. Tumor-blood repertoire similarity was measured with the Baroni-Urbani and Buser coefficient, and group comparisons used two-tailed Wilcoxon tests in R. Here the immuneACCESS table is served through TCRdb, limited to in-frame sequences with V and J called. Missing clones are a known gap in these copies; in checked studies unresolved V genes cover under half, and the rest lacks a known reason. The D gene and trimming were derived from the DNA, and the V and J assignments and clone size from that table. The sample yields about 59,000 clones; over 70% were counted once. Roughly 8% of the sample is taken by the ten largest.

The receptor was derived from a man in his sixties with renal cell carcinoma. The specimen comprised blood, sampled from a patient whose treatment included radiotherapy and nephrectomy.

CDR3 protein: CASNREGTGELFF. The DNA sequence is given as TGTGCTAGTAACAGGGAGGGCACCGGGGAGCTGTTTTTT. The chain is encoded by TRBV12-5 joined to TRBJ2-2, and the D gene may be TRBD2, 7 bases matching. Its CDR3 holds 13 amino acids, cysteine through phenylalanine. Of all the DNA, just the CDR3 is kept, 39 bases in frame from base 1. CDR1 LGHNT and CDR2 FRNRAP were looked up in the germline V gene. V and J are truncated by 8 bases and 4 bases respectively, leaving an intervening sequence of 11 bases.